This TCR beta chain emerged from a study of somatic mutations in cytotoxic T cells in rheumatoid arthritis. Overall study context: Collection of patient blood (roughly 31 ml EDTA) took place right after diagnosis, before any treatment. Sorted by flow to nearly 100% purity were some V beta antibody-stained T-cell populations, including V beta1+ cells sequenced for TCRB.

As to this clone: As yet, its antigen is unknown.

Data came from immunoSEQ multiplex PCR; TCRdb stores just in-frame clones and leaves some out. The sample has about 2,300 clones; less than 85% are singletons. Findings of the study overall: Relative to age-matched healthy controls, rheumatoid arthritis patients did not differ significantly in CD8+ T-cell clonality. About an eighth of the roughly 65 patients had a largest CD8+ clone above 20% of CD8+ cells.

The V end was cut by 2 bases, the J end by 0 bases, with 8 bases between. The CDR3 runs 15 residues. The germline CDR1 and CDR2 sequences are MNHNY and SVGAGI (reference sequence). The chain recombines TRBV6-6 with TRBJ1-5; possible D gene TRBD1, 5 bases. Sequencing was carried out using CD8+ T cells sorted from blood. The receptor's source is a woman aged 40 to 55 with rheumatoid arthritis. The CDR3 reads CASSYGDSSNQPQHF. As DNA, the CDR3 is TGTGCCAGCAGTTACGGTGACAGTAGCAATCAGCCCCAGCATTTT.